This TCR beta chain was sequenced during a study of neurological immune-mediated disorders. This clonotype was recorded at least ten times. The CDR3 sequence is 13 residues long. The V end was cut by 5 bases, the J end by 4 bases, with 11 bases between. Germline assignment: CDR1 MDHEN and CDR2 SYDVKM. Synthesis of cDNA was performed by 5'RACE using 10-nucleotide random UMIs. From the 5' RACE reads, TCRdb called clonotypes with MiXCR, one entry per CDR3 protein. The table lists 75,000 to 95,000 distinct CDR3 sequences, roughly 15% of them singletons, with just over 15% in the top ten. V gene TRBV28 combines with J gene TRBJ1-2; the D gene is possibly TRBD1 (5 bases). The origin of this receptor is a woman between 35 and 50 years old in good health. The source material was PBMCs. CDR3 amino acids: CASSPPRGYGYTF. For the CDR3, the DNA is TGTGCCAGCAGTCCACCAAGGGGCTATGGCTACACCTTC.